The TCR beta chain under discussion was sequenced for a study of blood T cell repertoires in COVID-19. Profiled with immunoSEQ multiplex PCR; TCRdb holds only in-frame clones, not every one. The data hold over 150,000 clones, with roughly 86% observed a single time. The CDR3 loop spans 14 amino acids. Trimming removed 4 bases from V and 2 bases from J, with 9 bases in between. Germline CDR1 is ENHRY and CDR2 is SYGVKD. Material: peripheral blood. The TCR comes from a woman aged 80 or older with COVID-19, enrolled during active disease. The chain links TRBV10-3 to TRBJ1-3, with D possibly TRBD1 on 5 matching bases. CDR3 coding DNA: TGTGCCATCAGTGTCGGCAGGGCTGGAAACACCATATATTTT. This encodes CAISVGRAGNTIYF.